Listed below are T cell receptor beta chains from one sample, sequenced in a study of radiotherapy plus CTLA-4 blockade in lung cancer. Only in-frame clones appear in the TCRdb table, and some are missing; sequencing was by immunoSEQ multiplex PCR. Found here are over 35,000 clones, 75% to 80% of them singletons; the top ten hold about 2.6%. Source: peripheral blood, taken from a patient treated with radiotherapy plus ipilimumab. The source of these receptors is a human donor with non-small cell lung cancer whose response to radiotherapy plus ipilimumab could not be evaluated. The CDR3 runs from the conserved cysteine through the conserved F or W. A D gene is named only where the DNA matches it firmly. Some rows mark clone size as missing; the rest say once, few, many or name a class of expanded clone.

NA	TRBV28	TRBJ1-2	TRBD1	TGTGCCAGCAGTTTACACGGGGACAGGGGGCGTGGCTATGGCTACACCTTC	CASSLHGDRGRGYGYTF
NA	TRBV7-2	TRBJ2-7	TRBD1	TGTGCCAGCAGCCGCCGTGGTGACAGGGGGACCGAGCAGTACTTC	CASSRRGDRGTEQYF
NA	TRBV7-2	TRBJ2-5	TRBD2	TGTGCCAGCAGCCTAATGGGAGGGGCCGAAGAGACCCAGTACTTC	CASSLMGGAEETQYF
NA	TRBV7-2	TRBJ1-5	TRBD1	TGTGCCAGCAGCTTGGGACAGGGACAGGAGCAGCCCCAGCATTTT	CASSLGQGQEQPQHF
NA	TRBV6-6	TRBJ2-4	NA	TGTGCCAGCAGTGGGGCATTAGCCAAAAACATTCAGTACTTC	CASSGALAKNIQYF
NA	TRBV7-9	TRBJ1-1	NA	TGTGCCAGCAGCCGCGACCAGGACACTGAAGCTTTCTTT	CASSRDQDTEAFF
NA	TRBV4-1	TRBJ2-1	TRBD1	TGCGCCAGCAGCCAAGATCCACAGGGGGGCTACAATGAGCAGTTCTTC	CASSQDPQGGYNEQFF
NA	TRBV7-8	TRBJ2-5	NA	TGTGCCAGCAGCTTCTCGTACAGGAGAAACCAAGAGACCCAGTACTTC	CASSFSYRRNQETQYF
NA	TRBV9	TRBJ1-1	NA	TGTGCCAGCAGCGTAGTGGGGGCTCAGAACACTGAAGCTTTCTTT	CASSVVGAQNTEAFF
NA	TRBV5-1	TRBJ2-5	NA	TGCGCCAGCAGCTTAAACGGCCAAGAGACCCAGTACTTC	CASSLNGQETQYF
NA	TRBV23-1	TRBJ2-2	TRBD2	TGCGCCAGCACCCCGGGCGGCCTAGCGGGAGGAAACACCGGGGAGCTGTTTTTT	CASTPGGLAGGNTGELFF
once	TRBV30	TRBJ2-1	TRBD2	TGTGCCTGGAGTGGAGGACTAGCGGGAGGTGGTAATGAGCAGTTCTTC	CAWSGGLAGGGNEQFF
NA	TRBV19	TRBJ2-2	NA	TGTGCCAGTTGGGCGGGGCGCCCGAACACCGGGGAGCTGTTTTTT	CASWAGRPNTGELFF
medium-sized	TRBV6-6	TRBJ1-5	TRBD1	TGTGCCAGCAGTTTCCCGGGACAGGGGAACCAGCCCCAGCATTTT	CASSFPGQGNQPQHF
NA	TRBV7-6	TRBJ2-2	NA	TGTGCCAGCAGCCCTATACAGGGATGGAACACCGGGGAGCTGTTTTTT	CASSPIQGWNTGELFF
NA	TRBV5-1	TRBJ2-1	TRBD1	TGCGCCAGCAGCTTATCACAGGGGGAGCTCCCGACTAATGAGCAGTTCTTC	CASSLSQGELPTNEQFF
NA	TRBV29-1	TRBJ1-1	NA	TGCAGCGTTGGTGAGCAGGGGAACACTGAAGCTTTCTTT	CSVGEQGNTEAFF
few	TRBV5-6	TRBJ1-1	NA	TGTGCCAGCAGCACTGGACAGCTTATGAACACTGAAGCTTTCTTT	CASSTGQLMNTEAFF
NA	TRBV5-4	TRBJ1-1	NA	TGTGCCAGCAGCTTGGATTCCGGGAGAACTGAAGCTTTCTTT	CASSLDSGRTEAFF
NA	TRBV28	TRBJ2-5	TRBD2	TGTGCCAGCAGTAGACTAGCGGGCCTCAAGACCCAGTACTTC	CASSRLAGLKTQYF
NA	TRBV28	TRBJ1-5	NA	TGTGCCAGCAGTTCCGACCGAGGGGGAAGCAATCAGCCCCAGCATTTT	CASSSDRGGSNQPQHF
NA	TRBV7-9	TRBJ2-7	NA	TGTGCCAGCAGCTCGGACAGAACCTACGAGCAGTACTTC	CASSSDRTYEQYF
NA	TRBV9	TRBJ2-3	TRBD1	TGTGCCAGCAGCTCCTCGGGACAGGGGTCAGATACGCAGTATTTT	CASSSSGQGSDTQYF
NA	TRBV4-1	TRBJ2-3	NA	TGCGCCAGCAGCCAAGTTAGTCCTCCCGGGGATACGCAGTATTTT	CASSQVSPPGDTQYF
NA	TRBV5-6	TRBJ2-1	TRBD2	TGTGCCAGCAGCTTGGCGGGCGGGGCTAGCGGGAGGGACAATGAGCAGTTCTTC	CASSLAGGASGRDNEQFF
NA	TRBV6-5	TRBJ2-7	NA	TGTGCCAGCAGTTACTCTACCGGCTACGAGCAGTACTTC	CASSYSTGYEQYF
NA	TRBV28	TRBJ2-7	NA	TGTGCCAGCAGTAGGGGAAGGGGCTACGAGCAGTACTTC	CASSRGRGYEQYF
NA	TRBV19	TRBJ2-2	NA	TGTGCCAGTAAAATACTTTCAGGGAACCTGAACACCGGGGAGCTGTTTTTT	CASKILSGNLNTGELFF
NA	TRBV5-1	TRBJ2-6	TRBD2	TGCGCCAGCAGCCCTCTTTCGGCGGGGGGATCTTTTTGGGCCAACGTCCTGACTTTC	CASSPLSAGGSFWANVLTF
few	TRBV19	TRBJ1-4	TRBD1	TGTGCCAGTAGAAACAGGGGGCAAGGTGAAAAACTGTTTTTT	CASRNRGQGEKLFF
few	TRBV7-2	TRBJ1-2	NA	TGTGCCAGCAGCACCAGCGGTGCGGGGGTAGGTGGCTACACCTTC	CASSTSGAGVGGYTF
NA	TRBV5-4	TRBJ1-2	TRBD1	TGTGCCAGCAGCTTAATACAGGGGGTTAACTATGGCTACACCTTC	CASSLIQGVNYGYTF
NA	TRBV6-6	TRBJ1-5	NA	TGTGCCAGCAGTTACTCATTGGAGGTTAGCAATCAGCCCCAGCATTTT	CASSYSLEVSNQPQHF
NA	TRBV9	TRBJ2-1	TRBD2	TGTGCCAGCAGCGTGGGTTCCGGGACTAGAGACAATGAGCAGTTCTTC	CASSVGSGTRDNEQFF
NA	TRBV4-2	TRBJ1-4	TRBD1	TGTGCCAGCAGCAAGGGACAGCCGGATGAAAAACTGTTTTTT	CASSKGQPDEKLFF
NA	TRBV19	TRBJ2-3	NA	TGTGCCAGTAGTCGGCGGAGCGGGCTCACAGATACGCAGTATTTT	CASSRRSGLTDTQYF
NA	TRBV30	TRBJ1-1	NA	TGTGCCGGAGCTACGGACACTGAAGCTTTCTTT	CAGATDTEAFF
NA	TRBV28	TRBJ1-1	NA	TGTGCCAGCAACCCCCCACCCGGGGGTGGGAACACTGAAGCTTTCTTT	CASNPPPGGGNTEAFF
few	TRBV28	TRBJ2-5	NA	TGTGCCAGCAGTTGGGGGCGAATGGGGCAGTACTTC	CASSWGRMGQYF
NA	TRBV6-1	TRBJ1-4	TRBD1	TGTGCCAGCAGTGAGCTGACAGGGGGATTCTTTAGTAATGAAAAACTGTTTTTT	CASSELTGGFFSNEKLFF
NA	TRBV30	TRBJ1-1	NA	TGTGCCTGGAGAGTCCAGGGAGGGACTGAAGCTTTCTTT	CAWRVQGGTEAFF
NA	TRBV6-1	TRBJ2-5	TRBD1	TGTGCCAGCAGTGAACGGGACAGGGGGTACCAAGAGACCCAGTACTTC	CASSERDRGYQETQYF
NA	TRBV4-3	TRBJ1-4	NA	TGCGCCAGCAGCCGCGATCGAAAACTGTTTTTT	CASSRDRKLFF
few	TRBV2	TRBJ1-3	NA	TGTGCCAGCAGTGAAGCGGGACTGAGCTCTGGAAACACCATATATTTT	CASSEAGLSSGNTIYF
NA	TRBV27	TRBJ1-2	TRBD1	TGTGCCAGCAGCCGGGACAGGGTGAACTATGGCTACACCTTC	CASSRDRVNYGYTF
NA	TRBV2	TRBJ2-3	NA	TGTGCCAGCATTGAGACCGGGAATACGCAGTATTTT	CASIETGNTQYF
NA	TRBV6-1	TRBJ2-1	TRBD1	TGTGCCAGCAGGGCCCCGGACAGGGGAGGAGATGAGCAGTTCTTC	CASRAPDRGGDEQFF
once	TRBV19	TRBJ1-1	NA	TGTGCCAGTAGTAGGGCAAAACTTGAAGCTTTCTTT	CASSRAKLEAFF
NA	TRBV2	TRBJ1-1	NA	TGTGCCAGCAGTGAAGAGGCAGGGGCCGGTTTCTTT	CASSEEAGAGFF
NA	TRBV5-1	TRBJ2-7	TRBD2	TGCGCCAGCAGCTTGGCTAGCGGGAGGGGTAGCCTCAACGAGCAGTACTTC	CASSLASGRGSLNEQYF
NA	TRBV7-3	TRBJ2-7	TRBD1	TGTGCCAGCCGGGGACAGGGAGACTACGAGCAGTACTTC	CASRGQGDYEQYF
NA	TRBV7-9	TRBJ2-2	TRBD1	TGTGCCAGCAGCGGGACAGGGGCAAACACCGGGGAGCTGTTTTTT	CASSGTGANTGELFF
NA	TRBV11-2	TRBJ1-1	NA	TGTGCCAGCAGCTTGCGGGGGCGTGAGGATGAAGCTTTCTTT	CASSLRGREDEAFF
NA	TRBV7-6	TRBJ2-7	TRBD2	TGTGCCAGCAGCTTAGTAGGGATAGCGGGAGTTCCCACCTACGAGCAGTACTTC	CASSLVGIAGVPTYEQYF
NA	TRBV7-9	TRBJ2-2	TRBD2	TGTGCCAGCACCGGGCTAGCGGGGGAACTCTCCGGGGAGCTGTTTTTT	CASTGLAGELSGELFF
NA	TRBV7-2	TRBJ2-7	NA	TGTGCCAGCAGCTTAGGACAGCCCTACGAGCAGTACTTC	CASSLGQPYEQYF
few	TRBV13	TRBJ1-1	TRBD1	TGTGCCAGCAGCTTAGGCCAGGGACAGGGGATGACTGAAGCTTTCTTT	CASSLGQGQGMTEAFF
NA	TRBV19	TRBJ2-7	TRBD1	TGTGCCAGTAGTAAGGCAGGGGGCCCCTACGAGCAGTACTTC	CASSKAGGPYEQYF
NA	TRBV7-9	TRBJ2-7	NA	TGTGCCAGCAGCGCGGGTCTTACCTACGAGCAGTACTTC	CASSAGLTYEQYF